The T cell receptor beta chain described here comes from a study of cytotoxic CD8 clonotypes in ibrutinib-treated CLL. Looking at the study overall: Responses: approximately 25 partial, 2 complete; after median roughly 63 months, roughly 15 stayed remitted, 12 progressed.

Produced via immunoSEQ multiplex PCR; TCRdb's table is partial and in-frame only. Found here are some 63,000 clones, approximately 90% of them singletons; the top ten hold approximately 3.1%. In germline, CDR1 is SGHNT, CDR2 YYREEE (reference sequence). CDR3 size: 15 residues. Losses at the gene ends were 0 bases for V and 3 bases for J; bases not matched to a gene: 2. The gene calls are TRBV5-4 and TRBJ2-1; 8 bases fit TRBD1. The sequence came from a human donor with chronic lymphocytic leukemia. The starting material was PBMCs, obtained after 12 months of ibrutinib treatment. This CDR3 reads CASSLDGQGYNEQFF. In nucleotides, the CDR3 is TGTGCCAGCAGCTTGGATGGACAGGGCTACAATGAGCAGTTCTTC.